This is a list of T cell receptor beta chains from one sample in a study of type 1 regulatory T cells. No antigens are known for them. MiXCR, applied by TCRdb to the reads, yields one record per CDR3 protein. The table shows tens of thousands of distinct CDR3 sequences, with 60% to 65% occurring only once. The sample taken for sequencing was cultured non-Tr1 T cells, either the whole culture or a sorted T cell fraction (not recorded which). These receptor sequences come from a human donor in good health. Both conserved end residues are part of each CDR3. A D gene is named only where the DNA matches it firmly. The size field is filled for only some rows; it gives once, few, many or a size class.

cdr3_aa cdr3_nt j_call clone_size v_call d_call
CASSYSTGNGYTF TGTGCCAGCAGTTACTCGACAGGAAATGGCTACACCTTC TRBJ1-2 - TRBV6-6 -
CASSRDNRNNEQFF TGCGCCAGCAGTAGGGATAACAGAAACAATGAGCAGTTCTTC TRBJ2-1 - TRBV5-1 -
CSPRRQGNYNEQFF TGCAGCCCCCGTAGGCAGGGGAACTACAATGAGCAGTTCTTC TRBJ2-1 - TRBV29-1 -
CASSFRTGGGNQPQHF TGTGCCAGCAGTTTCCGGACAGGGGGCGGCAATCAGCCCCAGCATTTT TRBJ1-5 - TRBV12-3/TRBV12-4 TRBD1
CASSSNDRYF TGTGCCAGCAGCAGCAACGATCGGTATTTT TRBJ2-3 - TRBV28 -
CASSPVLRYEQYF TGTGCCAGCAGTCCCGTCCTACGCTACGAGCAGTACTTC TRBJ2-7 few TRBV6-5 -
CASSFRQGPVGAKGTQYF TGTGCCAGCAGTTTTAGACAGGGTCCGGTGGGGGCAAAGGGGACCCAGTACTTC TRBJ2-5 - TRBV12-3/TRBV12-4 TRBD1
CASSPPGWSRTDTQYF TGTGCCAGCAGCCCCCCCGGTTGGTCCCGCACAGATACGCAGTATTTT TRBJ2-3 - TRBV7-9 -
CASSQEAGSRDTQYF TGTGCCAGCAGCCAGGAGGCCGGGAGCCGGGATACGCAGTATTTT TRBJ2-3 - TRBV7-2 -
CASSSGGPSQPQHF TGTGCCAGCAGCTCAGGGGGACCTAGTCAGCCCCAGCATTTT TRBJ1-5 - TRBV7-6 TRBD1
CSVVISTGTREQYF TGCAGCGTTGTAATATCCACCGGAACGAGGGAGCAGTACTTC TRBJ2-7 - TRBV29-1 -
CASSSNPGQYRNEQFF TGTGCCAGCAGTTCTAACCCGGGACAGTACCGAAATGAGCAGTTCTTC TRBJ2-1 - TRBV6-6 TRBD1
CSARQDEQYF TGCAGTGCTAGACAAGACGAGCAGTACTTC TRBJ2-7 - TRBV20-1 -
CASGSGRDTSYEQYF TGTGCCAGTGGCTCAGGGAGGGACACGTCCTACGAGCAGTACTTC TRBJ2-7 - TRBV19 -
CASRRLARGEQYF TGTGCCAGCAGGAGACTAGCGAGAGGGGAGCAGTACTTC TRBJ2-7 once TRBV2 TRBD2
CASSYSRNRARETEAFF TGTGCCAGCAGTTACTCAAGGAACAGGGCCCGGGAGACTGAAGCTTTCTTT TRBJ1-1 once TRBV6-2/TRBV6-3 -
CASSYLPPNGVAKNIQYF TGTGCCAGCAGTTACCTACCCCCAAACGGAGTAGCCAAAAACATTCAGTACTTC TRBJ2-4 - TRBV6-5 -
CASSLNRASTETQYF TGTGCCAGCAGCTTAAACCGGGCTAGTACGGAGACCCAGTACTTC TRBJ2-5 - TRBV7-3 -
CASSISSGAVGANVLTF TGTGCCAGTAGTATCTCGTCTGGGGCGGTGGGGGCCAACGTCCTGACTTTC TRBJ2-6 - TRBV19 -
CASSNRVNTEAFF TGTGCCAGCAGCAACCGGGTGAACACTGAAGCTTTCTTT TRBJ1-1 - TRBV5-1 -
CASSLGTMGEQYF TGTGCCAGCAGCTTAGGGACTATGGGCGAGCAGTACTTC TRBJ2-7 - TRBV7-6 -
CASSPGTGQNEQFF TGTGCCAGCAGTCCCGGGACAGGTCAAAATGAGCAGTTCTTC TRBJ2-1 few TRBV12-3/TRBV12-4 TRBD1
CASSFLAGGIGGELFF TGTGCCAGCAGCTTCCTAGCGGGAGGGATCGGCGGGGAGCTGTTTTTT TRBJ2-2 - TRBV7-7 TRBD2
CASSLGLAGGHNEQFF TGCGCCAGCAGCTTGGGATTAGCGGGAGGGCACAATGAGCAGTTCTTC TRBJ2-1 - TRBV5-1 TRBD2
CSARDSGYSYNEQFF TGCAGTGCTAGAGATAGCGGGTACTCCTACAATGAGCAGTTCTTC TRBJ2-1 - TRBV20-1 TRBD2
CSARRTGRPYEQYF TGCAGTGCTAGACGGACAGGGCGACCCTACGAGCAGTACTTC TRBJ2-7 - TRBV20-1 TRBD1
CSAREDPTIQETQYF TGCAGTGCTAGAGAGGATCCAACCATCCAAGAGACCCAGTACTTC TRBJ2-5 many TRBV20-1 -
CASSLGQGSPYEQYF TGTGCCAGCAGCTTGGGACAGGGGTCCCCCTACGAGCAGTACTTC TRBJ2-7 few TRBV5-5 TRBD1
CSARDGREHNEQFF TGCAGTGCTAGAGATGGGCGGGAGCACAATGAGCAGTTCTTC TRBJ2-1 medium-sized TRBV20-1 TRBD2
CASSEDRGQETQYF TGTGCCAGCAGCGAGGACAGGGGACAAGAGACCCAGTACTTC TRBJ2-5 few TRBV2 TRBD1
CASSQGTGLQETQYF TGTGCCAGCAGCCAAGGGACAGGACTACAAGAGACCCAGTACTTC TRBJ2-5 once TRBV3-1 -
CASSQDSNQPQHF TGTGCCAGCAGCCAAGATAGCAATCAGCCCCAGCATTTT TRBJ1-5 - TRBV14 -
CAWSVWGTGDGTEAFF TGTGCCTGGAGTGTATGGGGGACAGGGGACGGCACTGAAGCTTTCTTT TRBJ1-1 - TRBV30 TRBD1
CASSLAGQGLVGYAF TGTGCCAGCAGCTTAGCGGGCCAGGGGCTGGTTGGCTACGCCTTC TRBJ1-2 once TRBV7-2 -
CASGQNIQYF TGTGCCAGCGGTCAAAACATTCAGTACTTC TRBJ2-4 - TRBV2 -
CSARVGTSNQPQHF TGCAGTGCTAGAGTTGGGACAAGCAATCAGCCCCAGCATTTT TRBJ1-5 few TRBV20-1 -
CASMKQGGFEKLFF TGTGCCAGCATGAAACAGGGAGGATTTGAAAAACTGTTTTTT TRBJ1-4 - TRBV2 -
CSARDLPYGYTF TGCAGTGCTAGAGATCTGCCCTATGGCTACACCTTC TRBJ1-2 - TRBV20-1 -
CAIRAGVQYNEQFF TGTGCCATCCGGGCGGGAGTCCAGTACAATGAGCAGTTCTTC TRBJ2-1 - TRBV10-3 TRBD2
CSADRGQNGYTF TGCAGTGCCGACAGGGGGCAGAATGGCTACACCTTC TRBJ1-2 - TRBV20-1 TRBD1
CASSQRGDTEAFF TGTGCCAGCAGCCAGAGGGGAGACACTGAAGCTTTCTTT TRBJ1-1 - TRBV3-1 -
CASSQDAGPDTQYF TGCGCCAGCAGCCAAGATGCAGGGCCAGATACGCAGTATTTT TRBJ2-3 - TRBV4-1 -
CASSSISGQGLAGGNEQFF TGTGCCAGCAGTTCTATCTCGGGACAGGGACTAGCGGGAGGCAATGAGCAGTTCTTC TRBJ2-1 - TRBV28 TRBD2
CASSRQAGGGGETQYF TGTGCCAGCAGCCGACAAGCGGGAGGAGGGGGAGAGACCCAGTACTTC TRBJ2-5 - TRBV7-9 TRBD2
CSASTGTSGWEQYF TGCAGTGCTAGCACTGGGACTAGCGGGTGGGAGCAGTACTTC TRBJ2-7 - TRBV20-1 TRBD2
CASSRDSQSAGELFF TGCGCCAGCAGCAGGGACTCCCAAAGTGCCGGGGAGCTGTTTTTT TRBJ2-2 - TRBV5-1 -
CASSLASRTQNTEAFF TGCGCCAGCAGCTTGGCCAGTCGGACCCAGAACACTGAAGCTTTCTTT TRBJ1-1 few TRBV5-1 -
CASSVAGGDSPLHF TGTGCCAGCAGCGTAGCTGGGGGTGATTCACCCCTCCACTTT TRBJ1-6 - TRBV9 -